The next 9 T cell receptor beta chains were all read from a single sample in a study of long-term antiretroviral therapy in people with HIV. The libraries were made with immunoSEQ v3.0 at survey level. Libraries were prepared by immunoSEQ multiplex PCR; TCRdb keeps only in-frame clonotypes and omits some of them. The table shows over 40,000 clones, with 90% to 95% occurring only once. Sequencing used unsorted PBMCs, obtained 3.7 years after starting antiretroviral therapy. The origin of the receptors is a woman in her fifties or sixties with HIV.

The table lists this clone with a count of one. The chain recombines TRBV7-8 with TRBJ2-7; 13 nucleotides align to TRBD2. The CDR3 sequence is 19 residues long. The V and J ends lost 1 base and 3 bases, in that order; junction bases with no gene match: 12. The germline V gene has CDR1 SGHVS and CDR2 FQNEAQ. CDR3 bases: TGTGCCAGCAGCTTAGGTTGGCGACTAGCGGGGGGCCCTGACTACGAGCAGTACTTC. Protein: CASSLGWRLAGGPDYEQYF.

V and J are TRBV10-3 and TRBJ1-2; a possible D gene is TRBD1 (6 bases). Per germline, CDR1 ENHRY and CDR2 SYGVKD. The CDR3 runs 13 residues. V lost 5 bases, J lost 6 bases, and 13 bases lay in between. The CDR3 nucleotides are TGTGCCATCAGTTTCGGGGGCGCGGATGGCTACACCTTC. Translation: CAISFGGADGYTF.

The gene calls are TRBV7-9 and TRBJ2-2; a possible D gene is TRBD1 (7 bases). The germline V gene encodes CDR1 SEHNR and CDR2 FQNEAQ (reference sequence). V was pared by 4 bases and J by 1 base, with 13 bases between. The CDR3 spans 16 residues. The CDR3 nucleotides are TGTGCCAGCAGCTCCGGGGGACAGAAGAACACCGGGGAGCTGTTTTTT. This sequence encodes CASSSGGQKNTGELFF.

This sequence joins TRBV19 and TRBJ2-3, with 7 bases fitting TRBD1. The germline V gene encodes CDR1 LNHDA and CDR2 SQIVND (reference sequence). The CDR3 covers 14 residues. J lost 2 bases, V lost 6 bases, and 5 bases had no gene match. CDR3 bases: TGTGCCAGTAGAGGGACAGCGTCCACAGATACGCAGTATTTT. Translating gives CASRGTASTDTQYF.

This chain connects TRBV2 to TRBJ2-5; perhaps TRBD1 as D (5 bases). The ends were cut back, 2 bases at V and 3 bases at J, with 13 bases in the middle. Germline V gene data show CDR1 as SNHLY and CDR2 as FYNNEI. The length of the CDR3 is 15 residues. The CDR3 coding sequence is TGTGCCAGCAGTGAAACATTGACAGAAAAAGAGACCCAGTACTTC. Its protein is CASSETLTEKETQYF.

The chain recombines TRBV7-6 with TRBJ2-2; TRBD2 might be the D (5 bases). Germline V gene sequence: CDR1 SGHVS, CDR2 FNYEAQ. There are 15 residues in the CDR3. Trimming removed 7 bases from V and 4 bases from J, with 16 bases in between. CDR3 nucleotide sequence: TGTGCCAGCACCGCCTTGGCAGAGGGCACCGGGGAGCTGTTTTTT. Amino acids: CASTALAEGTGELFF.

The chain joins TRBV30 to TRBJ1-6; D ambiguous. Trimming shortened V by 3 bases and J by 9 bases, and 9 bases separated the two germline ends. Per the germline V gene, CDR1 is GTSNPN and CDR2 is SVGIG (reference sequence). CDR3 length: 12 residues. The CDR3 nucleotides are TGTGCCTGGAGAACCGAGGGTTCACCCCTCCACTTT. Translating it yields CAWRTEGSPLHF.

V and J are TRBV6-5 and TRBJ2-7; D is possibly TRBD1 (5 bases). The ends were cut back, 0 bases at V and 1 base at J, with 7 bases in the middle. CDR1 is MNHEY, CDR2 SVGAGI, per germline. The CDR3 spans 14 residues. The CDR3 DNA follows: TGTGCCAGCAGTTACTCGGGGCTGTCCTACGAGCAGTACTTC. This encodes CASSYSGLSYEQYF.

The V call is TRBV7-3, the J call TRBJ2-4; 8 bases match TRBD2. CDR1 and CDR2 from the germline V gene are SGHTA and FQGTGA. V shed 3 bases, J shed 3 bases, and the junction held 4 bases outside the gene matches. The CDR3 is 15 amino acids. The CDR3 coding sequence is TGTGCCAGCAGCTTGACTAGCGTAGGCAAAAACATTCAGTACTTC. Translation gives CASSLTSVGKNIQYF.